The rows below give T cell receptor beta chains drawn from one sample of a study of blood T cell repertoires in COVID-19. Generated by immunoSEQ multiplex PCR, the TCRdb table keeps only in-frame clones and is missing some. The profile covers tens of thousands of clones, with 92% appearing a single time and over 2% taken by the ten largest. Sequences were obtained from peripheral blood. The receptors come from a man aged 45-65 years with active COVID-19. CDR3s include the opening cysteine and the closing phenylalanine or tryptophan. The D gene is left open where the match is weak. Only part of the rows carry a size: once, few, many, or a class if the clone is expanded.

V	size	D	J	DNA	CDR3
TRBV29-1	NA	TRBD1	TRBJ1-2	TGCAGCGTTGGGACAGGGGCTTATGGCTACACCTTC	CSVGTGAYGYTF
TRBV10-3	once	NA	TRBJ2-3	TGTGCCATCAGTGGAATCCCCGGGGGGCCCCCCACTCCGTATTTT	CAISGIPGGPPTPYF
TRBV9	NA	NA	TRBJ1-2	TGTGCCAGCAGCCAATACGGCTATGGCTACACCTTC	CASSQYGYGYTF
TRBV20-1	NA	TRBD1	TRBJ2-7	TGCAGTGCTAGTGCCCCGGACAGGGGGCAACACTACGAGCAGTACTTC	CSASAPDRGQHYEQYF
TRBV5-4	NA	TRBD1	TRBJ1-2	TGTGCCAGCAGCTCGTTCCGGGACAGGGGACTCTATGGCTACACCTTC	CASSSFRDRGLYGYTF
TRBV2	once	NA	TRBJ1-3	TGTGCCAGCAGTGAAGCGGCCCCAGATCTTGGAAACACCATATATTTT	CASSEAAPDLGNTIYF
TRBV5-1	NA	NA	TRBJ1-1	TGCGCCAGCAGCGGCGACAGCACTGAAGCTTTCTTT	CASSGDSTEAFF
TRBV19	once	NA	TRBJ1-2	TGTGCCAGTAGTCTCCAAACAGGCGTTTTGAGAGGCTACACCTTC	CASSLQTGVLRGYTF
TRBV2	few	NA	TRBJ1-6	TGTGCCAGCAGTGAAGCAACAGGGTCGAATTCACCCCTCCACTTT	CASSEATGSNSPLHF
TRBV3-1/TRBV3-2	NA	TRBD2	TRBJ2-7	TGTGCCAGCAGCCAGCGTGGTAGCGGGGGCCACGAGCAGTACTTC	CASSQRGSGGHEQYF
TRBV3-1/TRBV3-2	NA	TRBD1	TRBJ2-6	TGTGCCAGCAGCCAAGATCACGGGACAGGGGGCACTGGGGCCAACGTCCTGACTTTC	CASSQDHGTGGTGANVLTF
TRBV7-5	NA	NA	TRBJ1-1	TGTGTCAGAAGCTTAGTACAGGGATCGCAAATGAACACTGAAGCTTTCTTT	CVRSLVQGSQMNTEAFF
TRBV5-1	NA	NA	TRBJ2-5	TGCGCCAGCAGCCAATCCGGGACACAGCAAGAGACCCAGTACTTC	CASSQSGTQQETQYF
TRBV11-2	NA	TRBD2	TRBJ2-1	TGTGCCAGCAGCACCAGGACTAGCGGGAGTTACAATGAGCAGTTCTTC	CASSTRTSGSYNEQFF
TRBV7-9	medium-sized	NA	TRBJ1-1	TGTGCCAGCAGCCTACTACGAGGGCAGAAGAACACTGAAGCTTTCTTT	CASSLLRGQKNTEAFF
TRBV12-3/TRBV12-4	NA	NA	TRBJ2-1	TGTGCCAGCAGTTTCGTCCACAATGAGCAGTTCTTC	CASSFVHNEQFF
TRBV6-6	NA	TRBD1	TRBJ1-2	TGTGCCAGCAGTTGGGGACAGAGCTATGGCTACACCTTC	CASSWGQSYGYTF
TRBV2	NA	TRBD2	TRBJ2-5	TGTGCCAGCAGTGAGGGCGGGAGGGCAAGGGAGACCCAGTACTTC	CASSEGGRARETQYF
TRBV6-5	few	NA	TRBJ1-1	TGTGCCAGCAGTTACTCATCCAGGTTGAACACTGAAGCTTTCTTT	CASSYSSRLNTEAFF
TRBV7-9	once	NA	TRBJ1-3	TGTGCCAGCAGCCACCCCCCCCGGGACATCTCTGGAAACACCATATATTTT	CASSHPPRDISGNTIYF
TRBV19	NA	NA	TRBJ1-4	TGTGCCAGTAGTATACAGGGGCCTAATGAAAAACTGTTTTTT	CASSIQGPNEKLFF
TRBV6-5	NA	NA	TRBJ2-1	TGTGCCAGCAGTTACTCCAGCGGCTCTTACAATGAGCAGTTCTTC	CASSYSSGSYNEQFF
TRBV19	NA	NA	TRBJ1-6	TGTGCCAGTAGTATAGACTATTCACCCCTCCACTTT	CASSIDYSPLHF
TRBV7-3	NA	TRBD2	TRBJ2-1	TGTGCCAGCAGCTTTGGGACTAGCCGGAATGAGCAGTTCTTC	CASSFGTSRNEQFF
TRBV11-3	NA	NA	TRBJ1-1	TGTGCCAGCAGCTTTACATTGAACACTGAAGCTTTCTTT	CASSFTLNTEAFF
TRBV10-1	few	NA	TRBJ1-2	TGCGCCAGCAGTGAGTCGCCGGGGTCTGGCTACACCTTC	CASSESPGSGYTF
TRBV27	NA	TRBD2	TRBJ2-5	TGTGCCAGCAGTTTGACTGCGGGAGTTTATTCAGAGACCCAGTACTTC	CASSLTAGVYSETQYF
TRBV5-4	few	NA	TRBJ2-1	TGTGCCAGCAGCTTTGCGGGGGCCATCGATGAGCAGTTCTTC	CASSFAGAIDEQFF
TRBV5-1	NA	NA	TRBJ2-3	TGCGCCAGCAAACCGAGGACAGTACCCACAGATACGCAGTATTTT	CASKPRTVPTDTQYF